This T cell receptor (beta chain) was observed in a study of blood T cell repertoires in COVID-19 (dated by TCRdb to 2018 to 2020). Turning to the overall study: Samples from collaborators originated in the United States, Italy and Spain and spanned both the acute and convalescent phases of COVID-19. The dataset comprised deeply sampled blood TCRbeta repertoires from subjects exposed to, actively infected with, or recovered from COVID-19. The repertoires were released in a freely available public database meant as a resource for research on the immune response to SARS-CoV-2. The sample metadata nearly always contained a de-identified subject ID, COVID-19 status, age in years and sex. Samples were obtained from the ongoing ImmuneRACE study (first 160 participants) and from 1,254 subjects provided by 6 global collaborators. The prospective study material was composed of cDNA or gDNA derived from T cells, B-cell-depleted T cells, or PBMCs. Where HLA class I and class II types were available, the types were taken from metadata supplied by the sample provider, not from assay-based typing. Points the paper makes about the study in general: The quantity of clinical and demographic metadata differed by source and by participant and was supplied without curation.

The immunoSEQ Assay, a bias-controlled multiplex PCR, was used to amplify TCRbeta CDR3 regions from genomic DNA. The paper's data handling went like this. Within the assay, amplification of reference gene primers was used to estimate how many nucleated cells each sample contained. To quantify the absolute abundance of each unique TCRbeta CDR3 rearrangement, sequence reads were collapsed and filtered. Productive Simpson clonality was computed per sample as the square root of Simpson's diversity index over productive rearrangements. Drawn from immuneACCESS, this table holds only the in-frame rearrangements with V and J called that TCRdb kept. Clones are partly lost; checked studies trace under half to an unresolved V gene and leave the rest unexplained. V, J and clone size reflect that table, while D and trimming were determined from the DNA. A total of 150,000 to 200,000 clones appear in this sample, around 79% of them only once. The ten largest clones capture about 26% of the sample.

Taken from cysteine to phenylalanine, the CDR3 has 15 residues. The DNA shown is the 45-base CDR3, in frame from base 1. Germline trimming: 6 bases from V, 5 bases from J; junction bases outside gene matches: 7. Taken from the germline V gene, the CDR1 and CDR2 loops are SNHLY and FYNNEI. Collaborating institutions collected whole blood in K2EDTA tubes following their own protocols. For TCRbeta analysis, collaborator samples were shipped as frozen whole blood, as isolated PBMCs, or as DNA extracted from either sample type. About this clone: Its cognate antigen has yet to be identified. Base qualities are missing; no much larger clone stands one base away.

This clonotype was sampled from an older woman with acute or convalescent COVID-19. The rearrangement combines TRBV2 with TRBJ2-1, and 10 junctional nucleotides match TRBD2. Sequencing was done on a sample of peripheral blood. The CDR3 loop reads CASSRGLAADNEQFF. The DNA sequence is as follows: TGTGCCAGCAGCCGAGGACTAGCGGCCGACAATGAGCAGTTCTTC.